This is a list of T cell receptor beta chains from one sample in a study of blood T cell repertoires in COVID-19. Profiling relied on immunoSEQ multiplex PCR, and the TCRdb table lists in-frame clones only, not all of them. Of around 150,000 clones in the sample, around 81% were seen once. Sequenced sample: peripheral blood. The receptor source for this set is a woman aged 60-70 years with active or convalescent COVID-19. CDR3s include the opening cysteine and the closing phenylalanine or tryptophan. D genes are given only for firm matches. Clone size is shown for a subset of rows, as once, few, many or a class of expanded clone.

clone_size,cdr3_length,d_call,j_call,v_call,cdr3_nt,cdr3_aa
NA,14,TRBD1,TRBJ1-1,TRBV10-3,TGTGCCGCCGGCACGGGACAGGAAAACACTGAAGCTTTCTTT,CAAGTGQENTEAFF
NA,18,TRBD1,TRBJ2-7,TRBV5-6,TGTGCCAGCAGATTGTCCGGTCGAAAGGGACAGGGATCCTACGAGCAGTACTTC,CASRLSGRKGQGSYEQYF
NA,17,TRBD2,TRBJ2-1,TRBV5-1,TGCGCCAGCAGTTACGTAGCGGGGGGACCCTCCTACAATGAGCAGTTCTTC,CASSYVAGGPSYNEQFF
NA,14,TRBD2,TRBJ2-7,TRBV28,TGTGCCAGCAAAAAGCGGGAGGGTTATACGAAGCAGTACTTC,CASKKREGYTKQYF
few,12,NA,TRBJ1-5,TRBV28,TGTGCCAGCAAGGGGAGCAATCAGCCCCAGCATTTT,CASKGSNQPQHF
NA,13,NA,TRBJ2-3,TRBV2,TGTGCCAGCAGGCTAGCGCCGACAGATACGCAGTATTTT,CASRLAPTDTQYF
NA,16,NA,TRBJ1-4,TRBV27,TGTGCCAGCAGTTCGCTGAGTTTTGGCGGTAATGAAAAACTGTTTTTT,CASSSLSFGGNEKLFF
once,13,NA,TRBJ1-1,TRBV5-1,TGCGCCAGCAGCTTCGGACAGTACACTGAAGCTTTCTTT,CASSFGQYTEAFF
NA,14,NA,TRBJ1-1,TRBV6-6,TGTGCCAGCAGTTGGACAGCTTTGAACACTGAAGCTTTCTTT,CASSWTALNTEAFF
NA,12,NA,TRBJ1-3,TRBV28,TGTGCCAGCAGGGACAGCCCAAACACCATATATTTT,CASRDSPNTIYF